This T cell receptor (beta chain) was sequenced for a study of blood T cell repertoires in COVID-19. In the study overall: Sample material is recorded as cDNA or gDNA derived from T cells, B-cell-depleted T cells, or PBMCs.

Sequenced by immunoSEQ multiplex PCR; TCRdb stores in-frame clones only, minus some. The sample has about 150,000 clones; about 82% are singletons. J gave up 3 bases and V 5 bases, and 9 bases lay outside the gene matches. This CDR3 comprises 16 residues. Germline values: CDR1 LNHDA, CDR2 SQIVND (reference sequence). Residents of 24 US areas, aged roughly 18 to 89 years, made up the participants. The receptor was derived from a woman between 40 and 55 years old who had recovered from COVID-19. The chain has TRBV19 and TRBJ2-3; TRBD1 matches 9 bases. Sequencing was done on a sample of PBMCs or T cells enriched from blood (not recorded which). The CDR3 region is CASSDGQGSRTDTQYF. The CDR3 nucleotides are TGTGCCAGTAGTGACGGACAGGGGTCGAGGACAGATACGCAGTATTTT.